The clone carrying this T cell receptor beta chain was seen a handful of times. Assay used: immunoSEQ multiplex PCR; TCRdb lists only in-frame clones, some missing. The top ten clones hold 8.5% to 10% of a sample with approximately 70,000 clones, roughly 80% of them seen once. CDR1 and CDR2 from the germline V gene are MNHNS and SASEGT. V was shortened by 2 bases and J by 7 bases, with 14 bases between the two germline ends. The CDR3 spans 15 residues. The entry originates in a study of blood T cell repertoires in COVID-19. Study in general: The study drew acute and convalescent COVID-19 samples from the United States, Italy and Spain. Nucleic acid was either cDNA or gDNA, and it came from T cells, B-cell-depleted T cells, or PBMCs.

This chain joins TRBV6-1 and TRBJ2-2; unclear D gene. Sequencing used peripheral blood. This sequence originates from a woman of 80 years or more with acute or convalescent COVID-19. In DNA, the CDR3 is TGTGCCAGCAGTGAATTAGCTCTGATCGGCGGGGAGCTGTTTTTT. This translates into CASSELALIGGELFF.